Listed below are T cell receptor beta chains from one sample, sequenced in a study of shared clonotypes between healthy human individuals. Profiled with immunoSEQ multiplex PCR; TCRdb holds only in-frame clones, not every one. The table lists about 690,000 clones, about 92% of them singletons, with 34% in the top ten. Source material: memory CD8+ T cells from PBMCs. Receptors were obtained from a man younger than 35 in good health. Some clones in this sample may be carry-over from other donors' samples. The CDR3 runs from the conserved cysteine through the conserved F or W. The D gene is left open where the match is weak. Some rows mark clone size as missing; the rest say once, few, many or name a class of expanded clone.

TRBV6-1	TRBJ2-7	-	-	14	CASSFVTGTYEQYF	TGTGCCAGCAGTTTTGTGACAGGCACCTACGAGCAGTACTTC
TRBV9	TRBJ1-3	TRBD1	-	14	CASSVQGEDNTIYF	TGTGCCAGCAGCGTACAGGGGGAGGATAACACCATATATTTT
TRBV28	TRBJ2-7	TRBD2	once	15	CASSRRLAGGYEQYF	TGTGCCAGCAGTCGTAGACTAGCGGGAGGTTACGAGCAGTACTTC
TRBV4-3	TRBJ2-7	TRBD1	-	17	CASSQDETGGVLYEQYF	TGCGCCAGCAGCCAAGATGAGACAGGGGGCGTCCTTTACGAGCAGTACTTC
TRBV9	TRBJ1-5	-	-	15	CASSVGGEGNQPQHF	TGTGCCAGCAGCGTAGGGGGTGAGGGCAATCAGCCCCAGCATTTT
TRBV4-2	TRBJ2-2	TRBD2	-	20	CASSQHTLRTSGTNTGELFF	TGTGCCAGCAGCCAGCACACCCTCCGGACTAGCGGCACGAACACCGGGGAGCTGTTTTTT
TRBV28	TRBJ2-7	-	-	14	CASSFLADSYEQYF	TGTGCCAGCAGTTTCCTGGCGGACTCCTACGAGCAGTACTTC
TRBV6-5	TRBJ2-5	TRBD2	once	15	CASSYGLGGMETQYF	TGTGCCAGCAGTTATGGGCTCGGGGGGATGGAGACCCAGTACTTC
TRBV4-1	TRBJ2-2	TRBD1	-	15	CASSPGQGNTGELFF	TGCGCCAGCAGCCCTGGACAGGGGAACACCGGGGAGCTGTTTTTT
TRBV5-1	TRBJ2-7	-	-	16	CASSLPTLTGSYEQYF	TGCGCCAGCAGCTTGCCCACCCTTACAGGCTCCTACGAGCAGTACTTC
TRBV19	TRBJ2-7	TRBD1	-	12	CATRTGPLEQYF	TGTGCCACGAGGACAGGACCACTCGAGCAGTACTTC
TRBV15	TRBJ1-5	-	-	15	CATVDSREGNQPQHF	TGTGCCACCGTGGACAGCCGGGAAGGCAATCAGCCCCAGCATTTT
TRBV27	TRBJ2-1	-	-	17	CASSLLFTGREYNEQFF	TGTGCCAGCAGTTTACTTTTTACGGGCAGGGAATACAATGAGCAGTTCTTC
TRBV11-1	TRBJ2-3	TRBD2	-	16	CASSFSGVGRTDTQYF	TGTGCCAGCAGCTTTAGCGGGGTGGGCCGCACAGATACGCAGTATTTT
TRBV5-5	TRBJ1-5	-	-	15	CASSLLTSSNQPQHF	TGTGCCAGCAGCCTCCTGACGTCTAGCAATCAGCCCCAGCATTTT
TRBV19	TRBJ1-5	-	-	17	CASSIDFRGLVPQPQHF	TGTGCCAGTAGTATAGATTTTCGGGGTCTTGTTCCTCAGCCCCAGCATTTT
TRBV28	TRBJ2-1	-	-	12	CASRTRPNEQFF	TGTGCCAGCAGGACCCGGCCCAATGAGCAGTTCTTC
TRBV19	TRBJ2-7	-	-	12	CASTGNSYEQYF	TGTGCCAGTACCGGGAACTCCTACGAGCAGTACTTC
TRBV28	TRBJ2-5	TRBD2	-	14	CASSLAGGPTTEYF	TGTGCCAGCAGTTTAGCGGGGGGACCGACGACTGAGTACTTC
TRBV4-3	TRBJ1-2	-	-	15	CASSHSRTAHYGYTF	TGCGCCAGCAGCCATAGTCGGACAGCTCACTATGGCTACACCTTC
TRBV13	TRBJ2-7	-	-	16	CASSLFSRGSPYEQYF	TGTGCCAGCAGCTTATTTTCCCGGGGCAGTCCCTACGAGCAGTACTTC
TRBV19	TRBJ2-7	-	-	12	CASSLQGREQYF	TGTGCCAGTAGTCTACAGGGGAGGGAGCAGTACTTC
TRBV9	TRBJ2-3	TRBD1	-	16	CASSAAGGGSTDTQYF	TGTGCCAGCAGCGCGGCAGGGGGCGGCAGCACAGATACGCAGTATTTT
TRBV19	TRBJ2-3	TRBD2	-	15	CASSSRLAGTDTQYF	TGTGCCAGTAGTTCGCGACTAGCGGGGACAGATACGCAGTATTTT
TRBV27	TRBJ2-7	-	-	14	CASQERGRGYEQYF	TGTGCCAGCCAAGAAAGGGGCAGGGGATACGAGCAGTACTTC
TRBV6-5	TRBJ1-2	-	-	12	CASRGIYYGYTF	TGTGCCAGCAGAGGGATCTACTATGGCTACACCTTC
TRBV11-2	TRBJ1-2	-	-	17	CASSLAPGERIDYGYTF	TGTGCCAGCAGCTTAGCGCCAGGGGAAAGGATAGACTATGGCTACACCTTC
TRBV28	TRBJ2-2	-	many	15	CASSPIAGTTGELFF	TGTGCCAGCAGCCCCATAGCAGGGACCACCGGGGAGCTGTTTTTT
TRBV19	TRBJ1-2	-	-	12	CASYRVYDGYTF	TGTGCCAGCTACAGGGTGTACGATGGCTACACCTTC